Given below is one T cell receptor (beta chain) in context. This sample is drawn from a study of human versus mouse CDR3 diversity and MHC coevolution. Trimming cost V 0 bases and J 7 bases; bases outside gene matches: 9. Germline CDR1 reads SNHLY; CDR2 reads FYNNEI. The CDR3 covers 15 residues. Using immunoSEQ multiplex PCR, the repertoire was profiled, and TCRdb retains in-frame clones only, with some absent. The repertoire has about 77,000 clones, about nine tenths of them found once; the top ten carry less than 0.16%. Material: naive CD4+ T cells from blood. Subset here: CD45RO-negative CD62L-positive naive CD4 T cells. The TCR was taken from a person aged 25 to 75 in good health. J is TRBJ2-7 and V is TRBV2; 7 bases are a match to TRBD1. The CDR3 protein is CASSEALRQGKEQYF. CDR3 coding DNA: TGTGCCAGCAGTGAAGCGCTTCGACAGGGTAAGGAGCAGTACTTC. The full variable domain, rest sourced from reference TRBV2 and TRBJ2-7, is EPEVTQTPSHQVTQMGQEVILRCVPISNHLYFYWYRQILGQKVEFLVSFYNNEISEKSEIFDDQFSVERPDGSNFTLKIRSTKLEDSAMYFCASSEALRQGKEQYFGPGTRLTVT.